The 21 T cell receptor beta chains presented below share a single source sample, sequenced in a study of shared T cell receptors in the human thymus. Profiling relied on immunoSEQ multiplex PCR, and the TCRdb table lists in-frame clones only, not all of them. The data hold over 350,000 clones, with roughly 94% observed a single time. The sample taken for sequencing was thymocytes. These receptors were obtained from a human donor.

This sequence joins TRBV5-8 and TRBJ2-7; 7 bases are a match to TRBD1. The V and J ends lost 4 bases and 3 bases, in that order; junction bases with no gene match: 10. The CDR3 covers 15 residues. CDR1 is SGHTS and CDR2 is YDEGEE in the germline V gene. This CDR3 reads CASSRRQGMVYEQYF. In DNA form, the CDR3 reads TGTGCCAGCAGCCGACGACAGGGAATGGTCTACGAGCAGTACTTC.

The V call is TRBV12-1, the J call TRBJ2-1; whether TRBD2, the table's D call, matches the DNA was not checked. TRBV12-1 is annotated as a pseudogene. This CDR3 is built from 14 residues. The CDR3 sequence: CARPGLAGGNEQFF. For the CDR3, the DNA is TGTGCCCGTCCGGGACTAGCGGGAGGGAATGAGCAGTTCTTC.

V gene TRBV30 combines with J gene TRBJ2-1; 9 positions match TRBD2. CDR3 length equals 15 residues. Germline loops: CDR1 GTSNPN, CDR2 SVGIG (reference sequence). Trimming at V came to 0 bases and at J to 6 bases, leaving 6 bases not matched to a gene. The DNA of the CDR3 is TGTGCCTGGAGTGTAGAGCGACTAGCGGCCAATGAGCAGTTCTTC. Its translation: CAWSVERLAANEQFF.

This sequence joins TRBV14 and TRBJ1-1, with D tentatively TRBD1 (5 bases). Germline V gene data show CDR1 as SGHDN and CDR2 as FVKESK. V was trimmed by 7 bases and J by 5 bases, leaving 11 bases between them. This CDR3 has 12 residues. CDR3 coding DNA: TGTGCCAGCACCCCGACAGCTACTGAAGCTTTCTTT. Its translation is CASTPTATEAFF.

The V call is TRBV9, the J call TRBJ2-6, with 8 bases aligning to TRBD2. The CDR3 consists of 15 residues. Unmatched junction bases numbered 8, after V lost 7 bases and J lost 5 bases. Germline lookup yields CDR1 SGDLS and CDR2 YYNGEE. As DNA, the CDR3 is TGTGCCAGCGCCGGGGGGGTTCTCCGGGCCAACGTCCTGACTTTC. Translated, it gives CASAGGVLRANVLTF.

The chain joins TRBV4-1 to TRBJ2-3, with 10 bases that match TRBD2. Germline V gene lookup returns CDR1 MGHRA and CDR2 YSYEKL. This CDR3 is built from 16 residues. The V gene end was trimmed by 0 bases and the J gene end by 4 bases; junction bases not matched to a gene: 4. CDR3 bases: TGCGCCAGCAGCCAAGATGGGAGCGGGAGGGCAGATACGCAGTATTTT. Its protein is CASSQDGSGRADTQYF.

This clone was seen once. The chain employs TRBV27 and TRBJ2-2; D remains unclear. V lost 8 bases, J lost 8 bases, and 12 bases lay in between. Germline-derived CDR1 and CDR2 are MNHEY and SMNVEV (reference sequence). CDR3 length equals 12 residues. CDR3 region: CASDGRKGELFF. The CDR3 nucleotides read TGTGCCAGCGATGGACGTAAAGGGGAGCTGTTTTTT.

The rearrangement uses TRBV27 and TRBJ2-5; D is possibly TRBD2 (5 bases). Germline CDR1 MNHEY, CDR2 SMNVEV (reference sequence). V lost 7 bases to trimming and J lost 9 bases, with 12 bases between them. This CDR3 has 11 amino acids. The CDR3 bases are TGTGCCAGCAACACCAAGAGGGCCCAGTACTTC. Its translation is CASNTKRAQYF.

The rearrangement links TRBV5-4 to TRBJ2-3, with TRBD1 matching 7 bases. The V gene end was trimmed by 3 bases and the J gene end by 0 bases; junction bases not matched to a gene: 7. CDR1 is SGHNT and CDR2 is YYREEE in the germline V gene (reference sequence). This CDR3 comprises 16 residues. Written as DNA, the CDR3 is TGTGCCAGCAGCTCTAAGGACAGGCGAAGCACAGATACGCAGTATTTT. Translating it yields CASSSKDRRSTDTQYF.

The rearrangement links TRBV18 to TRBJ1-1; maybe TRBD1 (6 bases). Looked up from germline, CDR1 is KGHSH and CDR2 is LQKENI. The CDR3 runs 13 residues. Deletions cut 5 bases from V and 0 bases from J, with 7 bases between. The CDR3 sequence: CASSKGVNTEAFF. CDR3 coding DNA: TGTGCCAGCTCAAAGGGGGTGAACACTGAAGCTTTCTTT.

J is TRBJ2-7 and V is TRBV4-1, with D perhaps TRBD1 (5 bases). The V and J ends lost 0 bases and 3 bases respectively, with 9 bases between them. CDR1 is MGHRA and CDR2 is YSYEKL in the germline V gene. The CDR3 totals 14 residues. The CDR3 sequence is CASSQDWQGYEQYF. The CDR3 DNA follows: TGCGCCAGCAGCCAAGATTGGCAGGGCTACGAGCAGTACTTC.

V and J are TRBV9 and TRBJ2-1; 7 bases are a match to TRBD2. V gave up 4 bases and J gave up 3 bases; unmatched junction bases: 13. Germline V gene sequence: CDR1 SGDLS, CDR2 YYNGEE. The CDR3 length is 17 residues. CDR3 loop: CASSPRGPGGYYNEQFF. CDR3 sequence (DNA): TGTGCCAGCAGCCCACGGGGCCCGGGGGGTTACTACAATGAGCAGTTCTTC.

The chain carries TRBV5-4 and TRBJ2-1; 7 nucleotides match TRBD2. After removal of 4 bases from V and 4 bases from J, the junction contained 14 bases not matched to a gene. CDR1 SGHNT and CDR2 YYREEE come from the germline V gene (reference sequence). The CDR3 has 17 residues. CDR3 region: CASSPIRLAANYNEQFF. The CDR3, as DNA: TGTGCCAGCAGCCCTATCCGGCTAGCGGCTAATTACAATGAGCAGTTCTTC.

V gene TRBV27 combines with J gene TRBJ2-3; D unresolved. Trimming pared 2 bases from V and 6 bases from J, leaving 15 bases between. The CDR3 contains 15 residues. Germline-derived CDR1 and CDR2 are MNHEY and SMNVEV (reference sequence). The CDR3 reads CASSLTPLGRDTQYF. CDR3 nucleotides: TGTGCCAGCAGTTTAACACCCTTAGGAAGGGATACGCAGTATTTT.

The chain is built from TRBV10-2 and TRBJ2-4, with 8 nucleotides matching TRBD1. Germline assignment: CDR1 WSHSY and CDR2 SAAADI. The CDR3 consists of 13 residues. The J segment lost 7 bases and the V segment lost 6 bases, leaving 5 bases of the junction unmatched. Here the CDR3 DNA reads TGCGCCAGCAGGGAGACAGGGGCGAACATTCAGTACTTC. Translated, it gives CASRETGANIQYF.

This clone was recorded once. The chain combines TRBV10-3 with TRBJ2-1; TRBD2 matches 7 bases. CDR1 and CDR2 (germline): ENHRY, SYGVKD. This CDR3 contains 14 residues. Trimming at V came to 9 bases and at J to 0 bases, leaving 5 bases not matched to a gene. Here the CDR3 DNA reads TGTGCCATTTGGGGGGGATTCTCCTACAATGAGCAGTTCTTC. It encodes CAIWGGFSYNEQFF.

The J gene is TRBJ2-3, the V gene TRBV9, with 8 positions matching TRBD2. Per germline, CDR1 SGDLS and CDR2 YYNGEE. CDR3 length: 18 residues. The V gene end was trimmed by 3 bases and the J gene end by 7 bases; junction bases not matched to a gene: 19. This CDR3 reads CASSGRGGPPIRLNTQYF. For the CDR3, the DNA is TGTGCCAGCAGCGGCCGGGGGGGGCCCCCCATTCGTCTAAATACGCAGTATTTT.

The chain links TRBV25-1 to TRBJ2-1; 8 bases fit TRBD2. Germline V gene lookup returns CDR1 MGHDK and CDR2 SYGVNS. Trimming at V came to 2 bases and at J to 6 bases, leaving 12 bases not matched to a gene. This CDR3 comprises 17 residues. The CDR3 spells CASSEEERIAGINEQFF. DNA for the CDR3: TGTGCCAGCAGTGAAGAGGAGCGAATAGCGGGAATCAATGAGCAGTTCTTC.

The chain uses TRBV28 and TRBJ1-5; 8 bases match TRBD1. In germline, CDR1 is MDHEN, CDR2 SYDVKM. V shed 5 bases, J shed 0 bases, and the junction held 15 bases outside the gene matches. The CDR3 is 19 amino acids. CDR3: CASSRQGAVTYHSNQPQHF. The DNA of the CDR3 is TGTGCCAGCAGTCGTCAGGGGGCCGTTACATACCATAGCAATCAGCCCCAGCATTTT. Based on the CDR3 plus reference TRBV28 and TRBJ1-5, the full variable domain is DVKVTQSSRYLVKRTGEKVFLECVQDMDHENMFWYRQDPGLGLRLIYFSYDVKMKEKGDIPEGYSVSREKKERFSLILESASTNQTSMYLCASSRQGAVTYHSNQPQHFGDGTRLSIL.

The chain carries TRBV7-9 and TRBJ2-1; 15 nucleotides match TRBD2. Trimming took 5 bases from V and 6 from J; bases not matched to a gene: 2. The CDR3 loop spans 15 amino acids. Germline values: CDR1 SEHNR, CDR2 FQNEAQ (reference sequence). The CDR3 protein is CASSGGLAGGNEQFF. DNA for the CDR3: TGTGCCAGCAGCGGGGGACTAGCGGGAGGCAATGAGCAGTTCTTC.

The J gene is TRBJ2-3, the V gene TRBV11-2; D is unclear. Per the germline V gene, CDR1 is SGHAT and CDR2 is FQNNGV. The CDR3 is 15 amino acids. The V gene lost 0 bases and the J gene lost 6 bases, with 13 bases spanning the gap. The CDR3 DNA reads TGTGCCAGCAGCTTAGACGAACTTACTCCGGATACGCAGTATTTT. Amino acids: CASSLDELTPDTQYF.